This T cell receptor beta chain was documented in a study of OX40 agonist ivuxolimab in advanced cancers. This CDR3 is built from 13 residues. Germline values: CDR1 MNHEY, CDR2 SMNVEV (reference sequence). Trimming removed 6 bases from V and 8 bases from J, with 14 bases in between. Some clones are missing from TCRdb's copy, which holds only in-frame ones; the method was immunoSEQ multiplex PCR. The table includes about 59,000 clones, about 90% detected once. The V call is TRBV27, the J call TRBJ2-1; no definite D call. The clonotype was recovered from an adult with an advanced solid tumor such as melanoma, head and neck, liver or kidney cancer. The source material was CD4+ or CD8+ T cells sorted from blood, sampled in a trial of the OX40 agonist ivuxolimab. CDR3 loop: CASRSVGWDEQFF. The CDR3, as DNA: TGTGCCAGCAGAAGCGTGGGGTGGGATGAGCAGTTCTTC.